The rows below give T cell receptor beta chains drawn from one sample of a study of shared clonotypes between healthy human individuals. Some clones are missing from TCRdb's copy, which holds only in-frame ones; the method was immunoSEQ multiplex PCR. This table has a few million clones, roughly 92% appearing once. Sequences were obtained from naive CD4+ T cells sorted from blood. These receptors were taken from a man aged 18 to 29 in good health. Each CDR3 is given with its conserved first and last residue. D genes are given only for firm matches. Clone size, where shown, is once, few, many, or a class for clones that have expanded.

v_call	d_call	clone_size	j_call	cdr3_nt	cdr3_aa
TRBV20-1	.	.	TRBJ2-4	TGCAGTGCTAACGATCGGGAGATTCAGTACTTC	CSANDREIQYF
TRBV4-1	.	.	TRBJ2-7	TGCGCCAGCAGCCAAGAATCGGCTAGCTGGGACGAGCAGTACTTC	CASSQESASWDEQYF
TRBV5-1	.	.	TRBJ2-5	TGCGCCAGCAGCCCTCAGGGGGAGACCCAGTACTTC	CASSPQGETQYF
TRBV6-6	.	.	TRBJ1-6	TGTGCCAGCAGTTACCTGGGGCCGGGTTCACCCCTCCACTTT	CASSYLGPGSPLHF
TRBV5-1	TRBD1	once	TRBJ2-7	TGCGCCAGCAGCACCGGGACAGGGGCCGACGAGCAGTACTTC	CASSTGTGADEQYF
TRBV10-3	.	.	TRBJ1-2	TGTGCCATCAGTTTTCCACCGGACAGTAACTCCTATGGCTACACCTTC	CAISFPPDSNSYGYTF
TRBV30	.	few	TRBJ1-1	TGTGCCTGGAGTGTAGGGCGGGAAGCTTTCTTT	CAWSVGREAFF
TRBV10-1	TRBD1	.	TRBJ2-3	TGCGCCAGCTTTTTCCAAACCCCGGGACAGGGAGATACGCAGTATTTT	CASFFQTPGQGDTQYF
TRBV5-8	.	.	TRBJ2-7	TGTGCCAGCAGCTTAGGCCGGTGGCAGTACTTC	CASSLGRWQYF
TRBV10-2	.	.	TRBJ2-3	TGCGCCAGCAGTAGGTGGGAGAGCCCGCAGTATTTT	CASSRWESPQYF
TRBV7-2	TRBD2	.	TRBJ2-3	TGTGCCAGCAGCTTAGAAGTTAGCGGGAGCACAGATACGCAGTATTTT	CASSLEVSGSTDTQYF
TRBV4-1	TRBD2	.	TRBJ2-1	TGCGCCAGCAGCCAATTCGCGGGGTCTAGCGGGTTCGTCTATGAGCAGTTCTTC	CASSQFAGSSGFVYEQFF
TRBV15	.	.	TRBJ1-2	TGTGCCACCAGCAGAGATGGGGTGGAGGGGTTCTTTGGCTACACCTTC	CATSRDGVEGFFGYTF
TRBV12-5	TRBD2	.	TRBJ2-1	TGTGCTAGTGGTTTGTCTCCAGGACTAGCGGGATCATATGAGCAGTTCTTC	CASGLSPGLAGSYEQFF
TRBV6-6	.	once	TRBJ1-1	TGTGCCAGCAGTGTATTGACGAGGGATGAAGCTTTCTTT	CASSVLTRDEAFF
TRBV19	.	.	TRBJ2-3	TGTGCCAGCCGAACAGGTCCCCTCCTCAGCGGTCTAGATACGCAGTATTTT	CASRTGPLLSGLDTQYF
TRBV5-1	.	.	TRBJ2-3	TGCGCCAGCAGGTCGGACCCTAATCCCGTAGATACGCAGTATTTT	CASRSDPNPVDTQYF
TRBV18	TRBD2	.	TRBJ2-7	TGTGCCAGCTCACCGGGGACTAGCGGCTCCCTCTCCTACGAGCAGTACTTC	CASSPGTSGSLSYEQYF
TRBV19	.	.	TRBJ1-2	TGTGCCAGTACCCGGGACGGGAGGGGCTACACCTTC	CASTRDGRGYTF
TRBV5-1	.	.	TRBJ2-7	TGCGCCAGCAGCCCTGGGACTTCCCGCTACGAGCAGTACTTC	CASSPGTSRYEQYF
TRBV11-2	TRBD2	.	TRBJ2-1	TGTGCCAGCACCCGAGCCCCGACTAGCGGGAAGAATGAGCAGTTCTTC	CASTRAPTSGKNEQFF
TRBV30	.	few	TRBJ1-1	TGTGCCTGGAGTCAAAACTCGATGAACACTGAAGCTTTCTTT	CAWSQNSMNTEAFF
TRBV19	TRBD1	few	TRBJ1-5	TGTGCCAGTAGCCCCGGGACAGGGGCTCCCCCTGGCAATCAGCCCCAGCATTTT	CASSPGTGAPPGNQPQHF
TRBV6-1	.	.	TRBJ2-7	TGTGCCAGCAGTGACGGACACCGCTACGAGCAGTACTTC	CASSDGHRYEQYF
TRBV2	.	.	TRBJ2-5	TGTGCCAGCAGTGTGGCCAGATCCCAAGAGACCCAGTACTTC	CASSVARSQETQYF
TRBV19	TRBD1	.	TRBJ2-6	TGTGCCAGTAGCACCCCGGGACAGTGGATTTCTGGGGCCAACGTCCTGACTTTC	CASSTPGQWISGANVLTF
TRBV10-3	.	.	TRBJ2-2	TGTGCCATCAGTGAGTCGACGGGACCGTTGGAGCTGTTTTTT	CAISESTGPLELFF
TRBV7-2	.	.	TRBJ2-3	TGTGCCAGCAGCTTAAGGGTAGCGGTTACGCAGTATTTT	CASSLRVAVTQYF
TRBV9	.	few	TRBJ1-1	TGTGCCAGCAGCGTAGGTCCGGGCACTGAAGCTTTCTTT	CASSVGPGTEAFF
TRBV5-1	.	once	TRBJ2-3	TGCGCCAGCAGCCGGGCGGGCACTAGCACAGATACGCAGTATTTT	CASSRAGTSTDTQYF
TRBV6-6	.	.	TRBJ1-2	TGTGCCAGCAGACCCGGACAGAACTATGGCTACACCTTC	CASRPGQNYGYTF
TRBV18	.	.	TRBJ1-2	TGTGCCAGCTCACCAGCCCTCGGGGGGCGCGACGGCTACACCTTC	CASSPALGGRDGYTF
TRBV5-4	.	once	TRBJ2-3	TGTGCCAGCAGCTCCAAGACGGGGAGCACAGATACGCAGTATTTT	CASSSKTGSTDTQYF
TRBV7-9	.	once	TRBJ1-2	TGTGCCAGCAGCTTAATACCCAGATCGGACTATGGCTACACCTTC	CASSLIPRSDYGYTF
TRBV7-2	TRBD2	.	TRBJ2-1	TGTGCCAGCAGCTCCCCGACTAGCATAGCCTACAATGAGCAGTTCTTC	CASSSPTSIAYNEQFF
TRBV7-2	TRBD2	.	TRBJ2-1	TGTGCCAGCAGCTTAAGGCTAGCGGGGGGGCGCAATGAGCAGTTCTTC	CASSLRLAGGRNEQFF
TRBV5-1	.	.	TRBJ2-3	TGCGCCAGCACCTCGGAGGGGTCCACAGATACGCAGTATTTT	CASTSEGSTDTQYF
TRBV6-1	.	.	TRBJ1-2	TGTGCCAGCAGTGAACGATCGGAAACAGGGTGGGGCTATGGCTACACCTTC	CASSERSETGWGYGYTF
TRBV10-2	.	.	TRBJ2-4	TGCGCCAGCAGTGAGTCGGGCTCCGGTGGGTTGTCGTACTTC	CASSESGSGGLSYF
TRBV5-1	.	.	TRBJ2-3	TGCGCCAGCAGCTTGGCCGGGTTAACAGATACGCAGTATTTT	CASSLAGLTDTQYF
TRBV6-5	TRBD2	.	TRBJ2-1	TGTGCCAGCAGTTTTGGAATAGCGGGAGTGCTTAGTGAGCAGTTCTTC	CASSFGIAGVLSEQFF
TRBV7-8	.	.	TRBJ2-3	TGTGCCAGCAACCCTAGACGGACACCGCGGGGAGATACGCAGTATTTT	CASNPRRTPRGDTQYF
TRBV29-1	.	.	TRBJ2-7	TGCAGCGCGGGTAGGACGGGGGTCGACGAGCAGTACTTC	CSAGRTGVDEQYF
TRBV7-9	.	.	TRBJ2-2	TGTGCCAGCCGCCGGACGGTGAACACCGGGGAGCTGTTTTTT	CASRRTVNTGELFF
TRBV30	.	.	TRBJ1-3	TGTGCCTGGAGTGCTGGGCTTTCTGGAAACACCATATATTTT	CAWSAGLSGNTIYF
TRBV5-8	TRBD2	.	TRBJ2-1	TGTGCCAGCAGCTTACCGGGACTAGCGGGAGGTCGGTCCTACAATGAGCAGTTCTTC	CASSLPGLAGGRSYNEQFF
TRBV5-8	.	.	TRBJ2-7	TGTGCCAGCAGCTTATACATCTACGGGGGCTCCTACGAGCAGTACTTC	CASSLYIYGGSYEQYF
TRBV30	.	.	TRBJ2-6	TGTGCCTGGAGTCAAGGGGGGCAAGGGGCCAACGTCCTGACTTTC	CAWSQGGQGANVLTF
TRBV25-1	.	.	TRBJ2-5	TGTGCCAGCAGTGAGGGTGGAGGGGAGACCCAGTACTTC	CASSEGGGETQYF
TRBV7-9	.	.	TRBJ2-3	TGTGCCAGCAGCTTATACGGAGAGAAGGATACGCAGTATTTT	CASSLYGEKDTQYF
TRBV19	.	.	TRBJ1-1	TGTGCCAGTAGTATTACAGGCGGGGACACTGAAGCTTTCTTT	CASSITGGDTEAFF
TRBV4-3	TRBD1	.	TRBJ1-5	TGCGCCAGCAGCCAAGATCTCGGACAGGGCTATCAGCCCCAGCATTTT	CASSQDLGQGYQPQHF
TRBV5-1	TRBD2	.	TRBJ2-7	TGCGCCAGCAGCTTGGCCTTGGCTAGCGGATTCTCCTACGAGCAGTACTTC	CASSLALASGFSYEQYF
TRBV27	.	once	TRBJ2-7	TGTGCCAGCAGTTCGGGACAACCTGGCTCCTACGAGCAGTACTTC	CASSSGQPGSYEQYF
TRBV5-8	.	.	TRBJ2-2	TGTGCCAGCAGCCTTGGGATATCAGCGAACACCGGGGAGCTGTTTTTT	CASSLGISANTGELFF